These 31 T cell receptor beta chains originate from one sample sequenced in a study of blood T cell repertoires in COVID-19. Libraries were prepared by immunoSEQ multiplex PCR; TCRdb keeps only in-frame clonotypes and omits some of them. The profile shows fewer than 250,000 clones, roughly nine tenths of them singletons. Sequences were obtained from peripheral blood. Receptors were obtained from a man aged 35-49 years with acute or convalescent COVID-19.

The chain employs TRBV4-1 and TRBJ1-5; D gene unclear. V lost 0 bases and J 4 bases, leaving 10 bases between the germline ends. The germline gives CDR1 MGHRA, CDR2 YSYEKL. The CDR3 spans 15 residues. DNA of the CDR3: TGCGCCAGCAGCCAAGACGAGCACAGTAATCAGCCCCAGCATTTT. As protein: CASSQDEHSNQPQHF.

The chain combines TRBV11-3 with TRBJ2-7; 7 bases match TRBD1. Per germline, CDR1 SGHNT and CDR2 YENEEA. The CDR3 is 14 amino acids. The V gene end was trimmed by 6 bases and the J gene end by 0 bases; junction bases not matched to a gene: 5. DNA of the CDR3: TGTGCCAGCAGTCTAACAGGGGTCTCCTACGAGCAGTACTTC. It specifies CASSLTGVSYEQYF.

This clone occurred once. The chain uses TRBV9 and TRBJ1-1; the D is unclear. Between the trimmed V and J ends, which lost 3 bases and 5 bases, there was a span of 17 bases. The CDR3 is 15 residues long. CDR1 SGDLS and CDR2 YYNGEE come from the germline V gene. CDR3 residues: CASSGRLDSRTEAFF. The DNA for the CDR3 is TGTGCCAGCAGCGGCCGTCTCGACTCGAGGACTGAAGCTTTCTTT.

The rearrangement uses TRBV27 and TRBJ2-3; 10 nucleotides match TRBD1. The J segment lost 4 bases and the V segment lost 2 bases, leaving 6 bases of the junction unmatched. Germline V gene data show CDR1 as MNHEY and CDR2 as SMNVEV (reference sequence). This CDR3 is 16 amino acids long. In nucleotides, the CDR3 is TGTGCCAGCAGTTTAACAGGGACAGGGGCCGCAGATACGCAGTATTTT. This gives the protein CASSLTGTGAADTQYF.

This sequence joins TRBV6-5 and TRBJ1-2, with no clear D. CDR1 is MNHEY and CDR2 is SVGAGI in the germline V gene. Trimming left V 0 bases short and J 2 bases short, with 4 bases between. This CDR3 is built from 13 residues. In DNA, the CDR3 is TGTGCCAGCAGTTACTCTCAAAACTATGGCTACACCTTC. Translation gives CASSYSQNYGYTF.

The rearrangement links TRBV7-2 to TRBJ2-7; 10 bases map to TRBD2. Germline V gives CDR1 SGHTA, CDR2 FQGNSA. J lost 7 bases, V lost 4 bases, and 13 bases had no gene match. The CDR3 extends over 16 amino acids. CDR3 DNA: TGTGCCAGCAGCTCCGCACTAGCGGGACGGACCGGGGAGCAGTACTTC. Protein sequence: CASSSALAGRTGEQYF. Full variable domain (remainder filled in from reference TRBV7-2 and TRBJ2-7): GAGVSQSPSNKVTEKGKDVELRCDPISGHTALYWYRQSLGQGLEFLIYFQGNSAPDKSGLPSDRFSAERTGGSVSTLTIQRTQQEDSAVYLCASSSALAGRTGEQYFGPGTRLTVT.

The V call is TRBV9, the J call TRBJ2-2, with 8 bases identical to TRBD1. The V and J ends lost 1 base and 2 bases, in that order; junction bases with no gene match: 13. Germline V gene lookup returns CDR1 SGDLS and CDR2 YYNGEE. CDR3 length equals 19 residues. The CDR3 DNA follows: TGTGCCAGCAGCGTACCGGGACAGGACCCTTTTCGTAACACCGGGGAGCTGTTTTTT. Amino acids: CASSVPGQDPFRNTGELFF. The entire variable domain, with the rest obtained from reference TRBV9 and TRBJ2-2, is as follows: DSGVTQTPKHLITATGQRVTLRCSPRSGDLSVYWYQQSLDQGLQFLIQYYNGEERAKGNILERFSAQQFPDLHSELNLSSLELGDSALYFCASSVPGQDPFRNTGELFFGEGSRLTVL.

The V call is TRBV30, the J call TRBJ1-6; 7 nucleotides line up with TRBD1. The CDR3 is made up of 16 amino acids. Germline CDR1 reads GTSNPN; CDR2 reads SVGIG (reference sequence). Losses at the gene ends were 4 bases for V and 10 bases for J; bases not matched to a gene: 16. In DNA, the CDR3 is TGTGCCTGGATTAAGTCACCCCGGGACAGTAGGTCACCCCTCCACTTT. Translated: CAWIKSPRDSRSPLHF.

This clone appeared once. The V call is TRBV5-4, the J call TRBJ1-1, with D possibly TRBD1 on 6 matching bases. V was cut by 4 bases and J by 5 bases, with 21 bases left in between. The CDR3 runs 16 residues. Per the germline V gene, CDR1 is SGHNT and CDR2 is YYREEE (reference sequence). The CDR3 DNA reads TGTGCCAGCAGCCACGGACAGTTAGTGGGTAAGACTGAAGCTTTCTTT. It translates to CASSHGQLVGKTEAFF.

CDR3 DNA: TGTGCCAGCAGGGGGCTAGCGGGATCAGATACGCAGTATTTT. It is translated as CASRGLAGSDTQYF. This sequence joins TRBV28 and TRBJ2-3, with TRBD2 identical over 9 bases. The germline V gene has CDR1 MDHEN and CDR2 SYDVKM. The CDR3 contains 14 residues. V was pared by 6 bases and J by 4 bases, with 5 bases of the junction left unmatched.

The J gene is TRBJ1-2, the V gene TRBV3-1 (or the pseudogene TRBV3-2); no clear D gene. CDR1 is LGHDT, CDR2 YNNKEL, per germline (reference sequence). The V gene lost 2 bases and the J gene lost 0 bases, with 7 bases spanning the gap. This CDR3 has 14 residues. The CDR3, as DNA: TGTGCCAGCAGCCAATTCGACTCTAACTATGGCTACACCTTC. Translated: CASSQFDSNYGYTF.

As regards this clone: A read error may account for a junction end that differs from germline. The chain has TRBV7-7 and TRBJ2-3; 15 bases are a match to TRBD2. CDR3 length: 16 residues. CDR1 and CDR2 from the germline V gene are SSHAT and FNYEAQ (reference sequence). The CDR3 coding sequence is TGTGCTAGCAGCCCTGGACTAGCGGGAGGGATATATACGCAGTATTTT. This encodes CASSPGLAGGIYTQYF. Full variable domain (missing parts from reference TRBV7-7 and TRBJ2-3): GAGVSQSPRYKVTKRGQDVTLRCDPISSHATLYWYQQALGQGPEFLTYFNYEAQPDKSGLPSDRFSAERPEGSISTLTIQRTEQRDSAMYRCASSPGLAGGIYTQYFGPGTRLTVL.

Here the CDR3 DNA reads TGTGCCAGCAGCCGAATCACTAGCGGGAGGGGCTACGAGCAGTACTTC. This sequence encodes CASSRITSGRGYEQYF. V is TRBV6-6 and J is TRBJ2-7; TRBD2 matches at 13 bases. The CDR3 is 16 amino acids. The trim removed 6 bases at V and 3 bases at J, leaving 8 bases unmatched. Germline V gene data show CDR1 as MNHNY and CDR2 as SVGAGI (reference sequence).

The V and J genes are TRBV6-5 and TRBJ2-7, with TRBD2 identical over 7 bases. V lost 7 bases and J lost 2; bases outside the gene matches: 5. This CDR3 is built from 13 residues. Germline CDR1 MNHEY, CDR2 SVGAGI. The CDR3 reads CASTQAGTYEQYF. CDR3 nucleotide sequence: TGTGCCAGCACCCAAGCGGGAACCTACGAGCAGTACTTC.

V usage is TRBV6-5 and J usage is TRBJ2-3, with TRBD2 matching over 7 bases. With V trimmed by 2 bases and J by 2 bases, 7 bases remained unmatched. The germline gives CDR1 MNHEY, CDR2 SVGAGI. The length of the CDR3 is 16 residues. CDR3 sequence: CASSYLNGGDTDTQYF. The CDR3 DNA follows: TGTGCCAGCAGTTACCTGAATGGGGGGGACACAGATACGCAGTATTTT.

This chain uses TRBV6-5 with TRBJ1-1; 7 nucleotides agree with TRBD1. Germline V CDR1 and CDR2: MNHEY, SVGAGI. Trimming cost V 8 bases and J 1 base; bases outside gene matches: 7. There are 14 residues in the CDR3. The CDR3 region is CASGPRTGNTEAFF. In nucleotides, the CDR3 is TGTGCCAGCGGTCCCAGGACAGGGAACACTGAAGCTTTCTTT.

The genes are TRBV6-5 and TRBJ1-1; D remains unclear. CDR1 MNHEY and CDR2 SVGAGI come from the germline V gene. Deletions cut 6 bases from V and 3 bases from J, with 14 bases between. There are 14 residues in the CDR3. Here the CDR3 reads CASRSDWEDTEAFF. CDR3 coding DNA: TGTGCCAGCAGGTCCGACTGGGAGGACACTGAAGCTTTCTTT.

The CDR3 loop is CASRLGGNEQFF. CDR3 in DNA: TGTGCCAGTAGGCTCGGGGGTAATGAGCAGTTCTTC. The chain couples TRBV19 to TRBJ2-1, with a weak D call TRBD2 (6 bases). V was pared by 6 bases and J by 7 bases, with 10 bases between. This CDR3 region has 12 residues. The germline gives CDR1 LNHDA, CDR2 SQIVND (reference sequence).

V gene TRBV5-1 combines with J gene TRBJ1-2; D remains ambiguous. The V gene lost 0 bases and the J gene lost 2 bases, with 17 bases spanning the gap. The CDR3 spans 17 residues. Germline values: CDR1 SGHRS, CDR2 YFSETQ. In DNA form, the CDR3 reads TGCGCCAGCAGCTTGGGCGGTGCGGGCAGGATAAACTATGGCTACACCTTC. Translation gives CASSLGGAGRINYGYTF.

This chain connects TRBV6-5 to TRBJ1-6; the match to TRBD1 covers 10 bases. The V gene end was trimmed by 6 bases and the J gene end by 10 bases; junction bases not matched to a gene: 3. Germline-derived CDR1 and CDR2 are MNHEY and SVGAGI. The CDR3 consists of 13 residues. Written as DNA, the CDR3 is TGTGCCAGCAGACGGACAGGGGGATCACCCCTCCACTTT. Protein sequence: CASRRTGGSPLHF.

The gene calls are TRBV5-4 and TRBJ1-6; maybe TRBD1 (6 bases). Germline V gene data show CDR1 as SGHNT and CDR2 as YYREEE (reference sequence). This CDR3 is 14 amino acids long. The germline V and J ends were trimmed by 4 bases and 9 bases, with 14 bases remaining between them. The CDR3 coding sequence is TGTGCCAGCAGCCGGTACAGGGAACCTTCACCCCTCCACTTT. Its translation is CASSRYREPSPLHF.

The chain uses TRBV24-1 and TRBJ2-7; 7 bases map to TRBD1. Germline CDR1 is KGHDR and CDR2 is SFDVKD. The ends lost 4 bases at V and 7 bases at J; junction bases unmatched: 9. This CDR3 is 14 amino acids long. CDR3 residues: CATSDRDSPREQYF. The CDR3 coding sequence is TGTGCCACCAGTGACCGGGACAGCCCTAGGGAGCAGTACTTC.

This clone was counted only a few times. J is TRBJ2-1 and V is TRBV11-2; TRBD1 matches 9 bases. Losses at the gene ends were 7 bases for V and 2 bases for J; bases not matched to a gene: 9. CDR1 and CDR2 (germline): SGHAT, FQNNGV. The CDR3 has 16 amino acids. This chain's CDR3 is CASTLRDRVAYNEQFF. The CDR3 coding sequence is TGTGCCAGCACCCTACGGGACAGGGTGGCCTACAATGAGCAGTTCTTC. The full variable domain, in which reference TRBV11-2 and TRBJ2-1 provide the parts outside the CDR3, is EAGVAQSPRYKIIEKRQSVAFWCNPISGHATLYWYQQILGQGPKLLIQFQNNGVVDDSQLPKDRFSAERLKGVDSTLKIQPAKLEDSAVYLCASTLRDRVAYNEQFFGPGTRLTVL.

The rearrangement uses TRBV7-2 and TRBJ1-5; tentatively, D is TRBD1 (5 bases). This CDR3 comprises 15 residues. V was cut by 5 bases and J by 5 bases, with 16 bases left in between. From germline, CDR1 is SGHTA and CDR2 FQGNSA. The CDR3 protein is CASSSDWTYYQPQHF. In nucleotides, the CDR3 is TGTGCCAGCAGCAGCGACTGGACATACTATCAGCCCCAGCATTTT.

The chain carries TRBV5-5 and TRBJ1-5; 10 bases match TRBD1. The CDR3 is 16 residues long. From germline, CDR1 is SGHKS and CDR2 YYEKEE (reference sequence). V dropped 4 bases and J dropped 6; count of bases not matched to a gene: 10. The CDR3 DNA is TGTGCCAGCAGCCCCTGGACAGGGGGAAGGAGTCAGCCCCAGCATTTT. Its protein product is CASSPWTGGRSQPQHF.

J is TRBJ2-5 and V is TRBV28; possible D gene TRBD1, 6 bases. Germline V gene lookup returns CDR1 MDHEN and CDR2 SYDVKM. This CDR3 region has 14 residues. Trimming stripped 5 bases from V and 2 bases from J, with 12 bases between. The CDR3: CASSDTGLQETQYF. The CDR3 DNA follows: TGTGCCAGCAGTGACACAGGGTTACAAGAGACCCAGTACTTC.

CDR3 amino acids: CASSQSPTGLTYEQYF. Written as DNA, the CDR3 is TGTGCCAGCAGCCAATCCCCCACAGGTTTAACCTACGAGCAGTACTTC. The chain recombines TRBV16 with TRBJ2-7, with D possibly being TRBD1 (5 bases). This CDR3 comprises 16 residues. The ends were cut back, 0 bases at V and 2 bases at J, with 14 bases in the middle. The germline gives CDR1 KGHSY, CDR2 FQNENV.

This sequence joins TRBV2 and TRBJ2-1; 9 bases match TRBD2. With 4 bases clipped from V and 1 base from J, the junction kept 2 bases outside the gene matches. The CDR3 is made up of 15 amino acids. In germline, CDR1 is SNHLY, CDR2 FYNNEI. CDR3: CASSAAGGSYNEQFF. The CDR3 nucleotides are TGTGCCAGCAGTGCAGCGGGAGGATCCTACAATGAGCAGTTCTTC. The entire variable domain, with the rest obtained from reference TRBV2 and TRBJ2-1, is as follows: EPEVTQTPSHQVTQMGQEVILRCVPISNHLYFYWYRQILGQKVEFLVSFYNNEISEKSEIFDDQFSVERPDGSNFTLKIRSTKLEDSAMYFCASSAAGGSYNEQFFGPGTRLTVL.

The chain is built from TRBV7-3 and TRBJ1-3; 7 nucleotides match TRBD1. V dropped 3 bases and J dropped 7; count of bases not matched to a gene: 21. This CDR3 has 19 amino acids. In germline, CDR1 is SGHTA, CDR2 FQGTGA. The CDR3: CASSFPGGEDRVRGNTIYF. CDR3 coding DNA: TGTGCCAGCAGCTTTCCCGGGGGAGAAGACAGGGTTCGGGGTAACACCATATATTTT.

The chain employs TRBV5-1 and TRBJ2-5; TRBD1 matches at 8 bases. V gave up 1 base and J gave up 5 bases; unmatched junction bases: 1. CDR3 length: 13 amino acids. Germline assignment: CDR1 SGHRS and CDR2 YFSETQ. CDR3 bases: TGCGCCAGCAGCTTGTACAGGGGGGAGACCCAGTACTTC. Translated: CASSLYRGETQYF.

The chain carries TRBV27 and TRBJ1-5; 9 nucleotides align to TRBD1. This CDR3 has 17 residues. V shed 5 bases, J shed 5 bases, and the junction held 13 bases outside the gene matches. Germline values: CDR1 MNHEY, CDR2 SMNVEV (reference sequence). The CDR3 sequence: CASSTHTGGGGDQPQHF. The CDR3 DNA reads TGTGCCAGCAGTACCCATACAGGGGGCGGAGGGGATCAGCCCCAGCATTTT.